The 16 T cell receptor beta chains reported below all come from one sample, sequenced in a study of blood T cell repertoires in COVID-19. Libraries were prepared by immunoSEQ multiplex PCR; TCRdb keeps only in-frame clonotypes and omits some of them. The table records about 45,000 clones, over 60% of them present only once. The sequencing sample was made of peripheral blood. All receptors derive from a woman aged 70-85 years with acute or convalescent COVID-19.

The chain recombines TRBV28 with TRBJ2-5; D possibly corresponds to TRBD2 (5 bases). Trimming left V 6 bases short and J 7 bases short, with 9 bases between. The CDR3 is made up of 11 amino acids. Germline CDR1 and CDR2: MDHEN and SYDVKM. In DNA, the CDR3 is TGTGCCAGCAGCCTCGAGGGGACCCAGTACTTC. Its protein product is CASSLEGTQYF.

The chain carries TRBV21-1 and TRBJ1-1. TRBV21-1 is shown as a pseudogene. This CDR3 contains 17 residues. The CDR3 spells CASSNGSFLAVNTEAFF. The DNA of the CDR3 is TGTGCCAGCAGCAATGGATCCTTTTTAGCGGTGAACACTGAAGCTTTCTTT.

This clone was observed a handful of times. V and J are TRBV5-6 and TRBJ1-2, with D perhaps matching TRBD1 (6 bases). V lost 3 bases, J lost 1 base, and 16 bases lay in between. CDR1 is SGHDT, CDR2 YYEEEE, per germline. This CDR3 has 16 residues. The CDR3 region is CASSSALDSNNYGYTF. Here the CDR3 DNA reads TGTGCCAGCAGCTCGGCGTTGGACAGCAATAACTATGGCTACACCTTC.

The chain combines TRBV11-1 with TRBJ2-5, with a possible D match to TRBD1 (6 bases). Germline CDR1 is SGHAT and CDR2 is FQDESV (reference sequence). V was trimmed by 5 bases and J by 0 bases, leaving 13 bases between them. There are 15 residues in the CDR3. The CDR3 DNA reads TGTGCCAGCAGCCCGACCACAGGGTACCAAGAGACCCAGTACTTC. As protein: CASSPTTGYQETQYF. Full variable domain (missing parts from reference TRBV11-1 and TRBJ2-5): EAEVAQSPRYKITEKSQAVAFWCDPISGHATLYWYRQILGQGPELLVQFQDESVVDDSQLPKDRFSAERLKGVDSTLKIQPAELGDSAMYLCASSPTTGYQETQYFGPGTRLLVL.

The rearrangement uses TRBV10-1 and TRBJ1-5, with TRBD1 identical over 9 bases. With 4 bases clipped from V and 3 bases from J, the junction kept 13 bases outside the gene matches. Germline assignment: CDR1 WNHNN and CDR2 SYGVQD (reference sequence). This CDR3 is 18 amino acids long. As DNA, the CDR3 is TGCGCCAGCAGTGTCCCCGAGACAGGGGGAACCCACAATCAGCCCCAGCATTTT. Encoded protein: CASSVPETGGTHNQPQHF.

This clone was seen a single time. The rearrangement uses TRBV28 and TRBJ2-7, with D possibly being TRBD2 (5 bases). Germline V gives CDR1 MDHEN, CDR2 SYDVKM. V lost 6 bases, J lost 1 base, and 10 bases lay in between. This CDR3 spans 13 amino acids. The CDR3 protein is CASSEGQSYEQYF. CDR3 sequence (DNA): TGTGCCAGCAGCGAGGGCCAATCCTACGAGCAGTACTTC.

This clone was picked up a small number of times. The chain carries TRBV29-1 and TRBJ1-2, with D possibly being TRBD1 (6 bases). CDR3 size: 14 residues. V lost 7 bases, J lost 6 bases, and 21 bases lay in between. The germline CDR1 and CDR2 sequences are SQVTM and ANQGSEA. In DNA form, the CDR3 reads TGCAGCGCGAAGTTAGACAGGAGGACGGATGGCTACACCTTC. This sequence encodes CSAKLDRRTDGYTF.

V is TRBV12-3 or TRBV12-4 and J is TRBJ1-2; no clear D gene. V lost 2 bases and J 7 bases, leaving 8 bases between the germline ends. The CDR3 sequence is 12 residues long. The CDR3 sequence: CASSLTPGGYTF. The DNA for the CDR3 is TGTGCCAGCAGTTTAACCCCCGGTGGCTACACCTTC.

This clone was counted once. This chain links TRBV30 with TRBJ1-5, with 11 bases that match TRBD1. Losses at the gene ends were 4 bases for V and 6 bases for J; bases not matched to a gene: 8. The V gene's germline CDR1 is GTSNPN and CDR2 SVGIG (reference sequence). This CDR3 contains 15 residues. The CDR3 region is CAWTGGTGGSQPQHF. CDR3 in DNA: TGTGCCTGGACGGGCGGGACAGGGGGATCTCAGCCCCAGCATTTT.

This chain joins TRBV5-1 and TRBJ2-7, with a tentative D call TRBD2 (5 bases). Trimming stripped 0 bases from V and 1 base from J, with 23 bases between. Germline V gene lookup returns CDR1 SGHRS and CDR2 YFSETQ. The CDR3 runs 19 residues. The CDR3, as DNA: TGCGCCAGCAGCTTGGTGTGGCCTCGGGGAATTAGTGGTTCCTACGAGCAGTACTTC. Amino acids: CASSLVWPRGISGSYEQYF.

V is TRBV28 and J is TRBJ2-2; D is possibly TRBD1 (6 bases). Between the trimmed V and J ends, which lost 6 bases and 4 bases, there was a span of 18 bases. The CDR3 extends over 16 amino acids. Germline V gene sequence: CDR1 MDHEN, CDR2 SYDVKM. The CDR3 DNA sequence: TGTGCCAGCAGGTCCCGGGACACACAATTCACCGGGGAGCTGTTTTTT. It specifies CASRSRDTQFTGELFF.

This chain's CDR3 is CASSFTGTGTLFGNTIYF. CDR3 sequence (DNA): TGTGCCAGCAGCTTCACCGGGACAGGGACTCTCTTCGGAAACACCATATATTTT. The rearrangement joins TRBV11-2 to TRBJ1-3; 9 bases line up with TRBD1. CDR1 is SGHAT, CDR2 FQNNGV, per germline. Trimming removed 3 bases from V and 4 bases from J; junction bases left unmatched: 13. This CDR3 contains 18 residues. The variable domain in full, with the rest retrieved from reference TRBV11-2 and TRBJ1-3, is EAGVAQSPRYKIIEKRQSVAFWCNPISGHATLYWYQQILGQGPKLLIQFQNNGVVDDSQLPKDRFSAERLKGVDSTLKIQPAKLEDSAVYLCASSFTGTGTLFGNTIYFGEGSWLTVV.

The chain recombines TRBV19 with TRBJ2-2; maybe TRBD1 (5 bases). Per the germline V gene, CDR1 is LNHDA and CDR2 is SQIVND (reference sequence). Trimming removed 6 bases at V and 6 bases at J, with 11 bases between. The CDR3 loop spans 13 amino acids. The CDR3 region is CASSAGWPGELFF. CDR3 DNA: TGTGCCAGTAGCGCAGGGTGGCCCGGGGAGCTGTTTTTT.

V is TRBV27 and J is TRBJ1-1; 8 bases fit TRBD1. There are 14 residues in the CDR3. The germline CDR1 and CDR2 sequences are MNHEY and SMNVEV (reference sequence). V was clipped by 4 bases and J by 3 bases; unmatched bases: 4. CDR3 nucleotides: TGTGCCAGCAGTTCTTACAGGGGGGACACTGAAGCTTTCTTT. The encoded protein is CASSSYRGDTEAFF.

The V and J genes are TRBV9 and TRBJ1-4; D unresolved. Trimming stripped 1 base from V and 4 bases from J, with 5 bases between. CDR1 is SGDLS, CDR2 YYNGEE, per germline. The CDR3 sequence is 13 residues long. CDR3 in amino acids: CASSVRGNEKLFF. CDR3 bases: TGTGCCAGCAGCGTACGCGGTAATGAAAAACTGTTTTTT.

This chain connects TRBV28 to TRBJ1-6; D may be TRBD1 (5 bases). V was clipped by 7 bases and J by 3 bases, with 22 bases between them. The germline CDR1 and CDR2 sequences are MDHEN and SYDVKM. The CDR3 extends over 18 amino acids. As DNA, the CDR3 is TGTGCCAGCAAAGCTGGGGCTACGCCAGCCCTCTATAATTCACCCCTCCACTTT. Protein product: CASKAGATPALYNSPLHF. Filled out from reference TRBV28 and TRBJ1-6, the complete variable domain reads DVKVTQSSRYLVKRTGEKVFLECVQDMDHENMFWYRQDPGLGLRLIYFSYDVKMKEKGDIPEGYSVSREKKERFSLILESASTNQTSMYLCASKAGATPALYNSPLHFGNGTRLTVT.